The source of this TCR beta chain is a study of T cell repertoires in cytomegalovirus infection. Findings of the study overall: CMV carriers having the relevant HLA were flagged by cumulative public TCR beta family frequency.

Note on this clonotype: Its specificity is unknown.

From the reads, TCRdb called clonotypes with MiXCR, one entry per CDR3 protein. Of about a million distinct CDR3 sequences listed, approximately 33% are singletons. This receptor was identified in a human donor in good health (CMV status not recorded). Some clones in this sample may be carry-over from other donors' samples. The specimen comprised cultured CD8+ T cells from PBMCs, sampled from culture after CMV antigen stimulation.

CDR3 in DNA: TGTGCCAGCAGGGGGACACGGTTTAGCTCCTACAATGAGCAGTTCTTC. This gives the protein CASRGTRFSSYNEQFF. The gene calls are TRBV27 and TRBJ2-1; perhaps TRBD1 as D (6 bases). Trimming cost V 6 bases and J 0 bases, with 15 bases left between them. The CDR3 consists of 16 residues. Looked up from germline, CDR1 is MNHEY and CDR2 is SMNVEV (reference sequence).